This T cell receptor beta chain was retrieved from a study of blood T cell repertoires in COVID-19. The CDR3 spans 13 residues. V was pared by 6 bases and J by 5 bases, with 4 bases of the junction left unmatched. Germline CDR1 and CDR2: MDHEN and SYDVKM. Residents of 24 US areas, aged about 18 to 89 years, made up the participants. Produced via immunoSEQ multiplex PCR; TCRdb's table is partial and in-frame only. There are around 250,000 clones in the sample; around 88% occur only once, and 0.95% to 1.5% lies in the top ten. The origin of this receptor is a woman aged 40 to 50 with acute COVID-19. The specimen sequenced was PBMCs or T cells enriched from blood (not recorded which). The chain couples TRBV28 to TRBJ2-1, with 7 nucleotides matching TRBD1. In DNA form, the CDR3 reads TGTGCCAGCAGAAGGGACAGCAACAATGAGCAGTTCTTC. Protein sequence: CASRRDSNNEQFF.